This T cell receptor beta chain was observed in a study of T cell repertoires in cytomegalovirus infection. TCRdb fed the reads into MiXCR, producing one record per CDR3 protein. This table has 270,000 or so distinct CDR3 sequences, 15% to 20% appearing once. The study, taken as a whole, reports: Of the TCR beta families, the public ones yielded a cumulative frequency that identified carriers of CMV plus the relevant HLA.

This clonotype was observed a few times. What it binds is unknown. V lost 9 bases and J lost 5; bases outside the gene matches: 15. The length of the CDR3 is 16 residues. Per the germline V gene, CDR1 is SNHLY and CDR2 is FYNNEI. Specimen: CD8+ T cells from PBMCs. The clonotype comes from a human donor in good health (CMV status not recorded). Some clones in this sample may be carry-over from other donors' samples. The rearrangement joins TRBV2 to TRBJ1-4, with 7 bases fitting TRBD1. This chain's CDR3 is CASGVRTGAPNEKLFF. The CDR3 DNA reads TGTGCCAGTGGGGTCCGGACAGGTGCCCCGAATGAAAAACTGTTTTTT.